This is a list of T cell receptor beta chains from one sample in a study of shared clonotypes between healthy human individuals. The data were produced by immunoSEQ multiplex PCR, yet TCRdb's version contains in-frame clones alone and is incomplete. The data hold some 1 million clones, with roughly 80% observed a single time. What was sequenced was memory CD4+ T cells sorted from blood. The origin of the receptors is a man aged 18-30 years in good health. CDR3s include the opening cysteine and the closing phenylalanine or tryptophan. The D gene is left open where the match is weak. Size tells how often a clone was seen (once, few, many) or the class of an expanded clone, and some rows leave it out.

clone size: NA; D gene: TRBD2; V gene: TRBV5-4; J gene: TRBJ2-1; CDR3 DNA: TGTGCCAGCAGCTATGGACTAGCGGGAGGAAGAGGCGAGCAGTTCTTC; CDR3 protein: CASSYGLAGGRGEQFF
clone size: NA; D gene: TRBD1; V gene: TRBV11-2; J gene: TRBJ2-7; CDR3 DNA: TGTGCCAGCAGCACGACAGGGGGTATATCCACCGAGCAGTACTTC; CDR3 protein: CASSTTGGISTEQYF
clone size: NA; D gene: TRBD1; V gene: TRBV7-8; J gene: TRBJ1-3; CDR3 DNA: TGTGCCAGCAGCTTAGTGGACAGGGTAGGGGGAAACACCATATATTTT; CDR3 protein: CASSLVDRVGGNTIYF
clone size: NA; D gene: NA; V gene: TRBV7-3; J gene: TRBJ1-1; CDR3 DNA: TGTGCCAGCAGCTTAACCAGGGATGGTGAAGCTTTCTTT; CDR3 protein: CASSLTRDGEAFF
clone size: NA; D gene: TRBD1; V gene: TRBV4-1; J gene: TRBJ1-5; CDR3 DNA: TGCGCCAGCAGCCAAGATGGACAGGGTGGTCAGCCCCAGCATTTT; CDR3 protein: CASSQDGQGGQPQHF
clone size: NA; D gene: NA; V gene: TRBV9; J gene: TRBJ2-6; CDR3 DNA: TGTGCCAGCAGCCTCGGGGGCTCTGGGGCCAACGTCCTGACTTTC; CDR3 protein: CASSLGGSGANVLTF
clone size: few; D gene: TRBD2; V gene: TRBV6-1; J gene: TRBJ2-3; CDR3 DNA: TGTGCCAGCAGTGAAAGGACTAGCGGGGGGGCGGGCACAGATACGCAGTATTTT; CDR3 protein: CASSERTSGGAGTDTQYF
clone size: NA; D gene: NA; V gene: TRBV6-1; J gene: TRBJ1-1; CDR3 DNA: TGTGCCAGCATGGGACGGACAGAAGCTTTCTTT; CDR3 protein: CASMGRTEAFF
clone size: few; D gene: TRBD1; V gene: TRBV7-7; J gene: TRBJ2-1; CDR3 DNA: TGTGCTAGCAGCAGGGGGATGTTCGGTGAGCAGTTCTTC; CDR3 protein: CASSRGMFGEQFF
clone size: many; D gene: NA; V gene: TRBV11-3; J gene: TRBJ2-7; CDR3 DNA: TGTGCCAGCAGCACCCGCAGGGGTAGGTACGAGCAGTACTTC; CDR3 protein: CASSTRRGRYEQYF
clone size: NA; D gene: NA; V gene: TRBV5-4; J gene: TRBJ2-3; CDR3 DNA: TGTGCCAGCAGCTCGGACTCTTCTACGCAGTATTTT; CDR3 protein: CASSSDSSTQYF
clone size: NA; D gene: NA; V gene: TRBV4-3; J gene: TRBJ1-3; CDR3 DNA: TGCGCCAGCAGCCAAGAATGGGGTTCTGGAAACACCATATATTTT; CDR3 protein: CASSQEWGSGNTIYF
clone size: NA; D gene: NA; V gene: TRBV30; J gene: TRBJ1-2; CDR3 DNA: TGTGCCTGGAATAACAGAAACTATGGCTACACCTTC; CDR3 protein: CAWNNRNYGYTF
clone size: NA; D gene: NA; V gene: TRBV5-4; J gene: TRBJ2-5; CDR3 DNA: TGTGCCAGCAGTTCAGGGGCCGATTACCAAGAGACCCAGTACTTC; CDR3 protein: CASSSGADYQETQYF
clone size: NA; D gene: TRBD1; V gene: TRBV6-6; J gene: TRBJ2-7; CDR3 DNA: TGTGCCAGCAGCCAGACAGGGTACGAGCAGTACTTC; CDR3 protein: CASSQTGYEQYF
clone size: NA; D gene: NA; V gene: TRBV6-6; J gene: TRBJ1-5; CDR3 DNA: TGTGCCAGCAGTTACTCGTTAGACGGCGCGGGGCCCCAGCATTTT; CDR3 protein: CASSYSLDGAGPQHF
clone size: NA; D gene: TRBD2; V gene: TRBV28; J gene: TRBJ2-1; CDR3 DNA: TGTGCCAGCAGCCAACCCGGGACTAGGGTAGACAATGAGCAGTTCTTC; CDR3 protein: CASSQPGTRVDNEQFF
clone size: NA; D gene: TRBD2; V gene: TRBV6-1; J gene: TRBJ2-3; CDR3 DNA: TGTGCCAGCAGTGGAGCGGGAGGGAGCACAGATACGCAGTATTTT; CDR3 protein: CASSGAGGSTDTQYF
clone size: NA; D gene: NA; V gene: TRBV6-1; J gene: TRBJ1-2; CDR3 DNA: TGTGCCATCTCTAAGACGAGCCCTAACTATGGCTACACCTTC; CDR3 protein: CAISKTSPNYGYTF
clone size: NA; D gene: TRBD1; V gene: TRBV2; J gene: TRBJ1-5; CDR3 DNA: TGTGCCAGCAGCGGACAGGGTGGTGGCAATCAGCCCCAGCATTTT; CDR3 protein: CASSGQGGGNQPQHF
clone size: NA; D gene: TRBD1; V gene: TRBV5-6; J gene: TRBJ2-1; CDR3 DNA: TGTGCCAGCAGCTGGACAGGCAATGAGCAGTTCTTC; CDR3 protein: CASSWTGNEQFF
clone size: NA; D gene: TRBD1; V gene: TRBV28; J gene: TRBJ1-2; CDR3 DNA: TGTGCCAGCAGCTCCAGTGACAGGGGTTATGGCTACACCTTC; CDR3 protein: CASSSSDRGYGYTF
clone size: NA; D gene: NA; V gene: TRBV28; J gene: TRBJ1-2; CDR3 DNA: TGTGCCAGCAGCCTTCCGCCCGTTCGGGCGGGCTACACCTTC; CDR3 protein: CASSLPPVRAGYTF
clone size: NA; D gene: NA; V gene: TRBV6-1; J gene: TRBJ1-5; CDR3 DNA: TGTGCCAGCAGTGAAGCGCCTTGGGGGATGCTTTTCAATCAGCCCCAGCATTTT; CDR3 protein: CASSEAPWGMLFNQPQHF
clone size: NA; D gene: NA; V gene: TRBV6-1; J gene: TRBJ2-3; CDR3 DNA: TGTGCCAGCAGTGATCGCGCGTGGGGAGGCACAGATACGCAGTATTTT; CDR3 protein: CASSDRAWGGTDTQYF
clone size: NA; D gene: NA; V gene: TRBV7-2; J gene: TRBJ1-6; CDR3 DNA: TGTGCCAGCAGCTTAGCGCCAGGGGATAATTCACCCCTCCACTTT; CDR3 protein: CASSLAPGDNSPLHF
clone size: NA; D gene: NA; V gene: TRBV5-1; J gene: TRBJ2-5; CDR3 DNA: TGCGCCAGCAGCGTAGGAGGGGAGACCCAGTACTTC; CDR3 protein: CASSVGGETQYF
clone size: NA; D gene: TRBD1; V gene: TRBV4-1; J gene: TRBJ2-2; CDR3 DNA: TGCGCCAGCAGCGGGGACAGGGTGAACAGAGGGACCGGGGAGCTGTTTTTT; CDR3 protein: CASSGDRVNRGTGELFF
clone size: NA; D gene: NA; V gene: TRBV10-2; J gene: TRBJ2-7; CDR3 DNA: TGCGCCAGCAGTGGAGGGGTTAGGAACGAGCAGTACTTC; CDR3 protein: CASSGGVRNEQYF
clone size: few; D gene: TRBD1; V gene: TRBV2; J gene: TRBJ1-1; CDR3 DNA: TGTGCCAGCAGACCGAGACAGGGGTTGAGCACTGAAGCTTTCTTT; CDR3 protein: CASRPRQGLSTEAFF
clone size: NA; D gene: NA; V gene: TRBV7-2; J gene: TRBJ2-3; CDR3 DNA: TGTGCCAGCAGCTCCTTTATTCAGGGAGATACGCAGTATTTT; CDR3 protein: CASSSFIQGDTQYF
clone size: NA; D gene: NA; V gene: TRBV11-2; J gene: TRBJ1-2; CDR3 DNA: TGTGCCAGCAGCCCTTCCCGGGTCTATGGCTACACCTTC; CDR3 protein: CASSPSRVYGYTF
clone size: NA; D gene: TRBD2; V gene: TRBV30; J gene: TRBJ2-5; CDR3 DNA: TGTGCCTGGAGTCCGGGACTAGCGGGTGGAGAGACCCAGTACTTC; CDR3 protein: CAWSPGLAGGETQYF
clone size: many; D gene: TRBD1; V gene: TRBV18; J gene: TRBJ1-2; CDR3 DNA: TGTGCCAGCTCGTACGCCGACAGGGGCGTCCGCTACACCTTC; CDR3 protein: CASSYADRGVRYTF
clone size: NA; D gene: NA; V gene: TRBV4-3; J gene: TRBJ2-3; CDR3 DNA: TGCGCCAGCACCACCGGGGGCTACTCCACAGATACGCAGTATTTT; CDR3 protein: CASTTGGYSTDTQYF
clone size: NA; D gene: NA; V gene: TRBV10-2; J gene: TRBJ1-6; CDR3 DNA: TGCGCCAGCAGTGCTGTGGGGACCAACAATTCACCCCTCCACTTT; CDR3 protein: CASSAVGTNNSPLHF
clone size: NA; D gene: NA; V gene: TRBV5-1; J gene: TRBJ2-2; CDR3 DNA: TGCGCCAGCAGCAAAGCGGACAGAAACACCGGGGAGCTGTTTTTT; CDR3 protein: CASSKADRNTGELFF
clone size: NA; D gene: NA; V gene: TRBV11-2; J gene: TRBJ2-7; CDR3 DNA: TGTGCCAGCAGCTTAGGGACCGTCGGACGGGAGCAGTACTTC; CDR3 protein: CASSLGTVGREQYF
clone size: NA; D gene: NA; V gene: TRBV7-8; J gene: TRBJ1-5; CDR3 DNA: TGTGCCAGCAGCTTAGGCCCAGGGGAAGTAGTAGGGCCCCAGCATTTT; CDR3 protein: CASSLGPGEVVGPQHF
clone size: once; D gene: NA; V gene: TRBV19; J gene: TRBJ2-6; CDR3 DNA: TGTGCCAGTAGTATGGGACTTAACTCTGGGGCCAACGTCCTGACTTTC; CDR3 protein: CASSMGLNSGANVLTF
clone size: few; D gene: NA; V gene: TRBV30; J gene: TRBJ1-5; CDR3 DNA: TGTGCCTGGAGTGGGGGAGGGCTGGATCAGCCCCAGCATTTT; CDR3 protein: CAWSGGGLDQPQHF
clone size: NA; D gene: NA; V gene: TRBV23-1; J gene: TRBJ2-2; CDR3 DNA: TGCGCCAGCAGTCCTTCGAACACCGGGGAGCTGTTTTTT; CDR3 protein: CASSPSNTGELFF
clone size: NA; D gene: NA; V gene: TRBV28; J gene: TRBJ2-7; CDR3 DNA: TGTGCCAGCAGTTCGGGGTCCGAGCAGTACTTC; CDR3 protein: CASSSGSEQYF
clone size: NA; D gene: NA; V gene: TRBV28; J gene: TRBJ2-7; CDR3 DNA: TGTGCCAGCAGTCCGCCGGGTCCCCTCTCCTACGAGCAGTACTTC; CDR3 protein: CASSPPGPLSYEQYF
clone size: NA; D gene: NA; V gene: TRBV27; J gene: TRBJ1-5; CDR3 DNA: TGTGCCAGCAGTGGGGGAATAGGGCCCCAGCATTTT; CDR3 protein: CASSGGIGPQHF
clone size: NA; D gene: TRBD1; V gene: TRBV18; J gene: TRBJ2-4; CDR3 DNA: TGTGCCAGCTCACCACCGACAGGGAACATTCAGTACTTC; CDR3 protein: CASSPPTGNIQYF
clone size: NA; D gene: NA; V gene: TRBV7-9; J gene: TRBJ2-7; CDR3 DNA: TGTGCCAGCAGCTTAGCGGGGTTCGAGCAGTACTTC; CDR3 protein: CASSLAGFEQYF
clone size: NA; D gene: NA; V gene: TRBV6-6; J gene: TRBJ2-2; CDR3 DNA: TGTGCCGGCGGTGGAGGGTACACCGGGGAGCTGTTTTTT; CDR3 protein: CAGGGGYTGELFF
clone size: NA; D gene: NA; V gene: TRBV30; J gene: TRBJ2-2; CDR3 DNA: TGTGCCTCCCCCGCGGGATTCGCGAACACCGGGGAGCTGTTTTTT; CDR3 protein: CASPAGFANTGELFF
clone size: NA; D gene: TRBD2; V gene: TRBV5-4; J gene: TRBJ2-3; CDR3 DNA: TGTGCCAGCAGCGGAGGGACTAGCGGGGGGGCGGGCACAGATACGCAGTATTTT; CDR3 protein: CASSGGTSGGAGTDTQYF
clone size: NA; D gene: TRBD2; V gene: TRBV25-1; J gene: TRBJ2-7; CDR3 DNA: TGTGCCAGCACCCGATCTAGCGGACCCTACGAGCAGTACTTC; CDR3 protein: CASTRSSGPYEQYF
clone size: NA; D gene: NA; V gene: TRBV30; J gene: TRBJ2-1; CDR3 DNA: TGTGCCTGGACACAAGGGGGAAATGAGCAGTTCTTC; CDR3 protein: CAWTQGGNEQFF
clone size: NA; D gene: NA; V gene: TRBV11-3; J gene: TRBJ2-2; CDR3 DNA: TGTGCCAGCAGCTTAGGCGGGTTAGGCGGGGAGCTGTTTTTT; CDR3 protein: CASSLGGLGGELFF
clone size: NA; D gene: TRBD1; V gene: TRBV25-1; J gene: TRBJ1-6; CDR3 DNA: TGTGCCAGCAGTGAGGCAGGGGGCTGGTCACCCCTCCACTTT; CDR3 protein: CASSEAGGWSPLHF
clone size: NA; D gene: TRBD2; V gene: TRBV14; J gene: TRBJ2-6; CDR3 DNA: TGTGCCAGCAGCCTCGGGACTAGCGCCAACGTCCTGACTTTC; CDR3 protein: CASSLGTSANVLTF
clone size: NA; D gene: NA; V gene: TRBV13; J gene: TRBJ1-2; CDR3 DNA: TGTGCCAGCAGCTTCCGGGGGCTGGGAAGTGGCTACACCTTC; CDR3 protein: CASSFRGLGSGYTF
clone size: once; D gene: NA; V gene: TRBV30; J gene: TRBJ2-5; CDR3 DNA: TGTGCCTGGAGTCTCTGGGAGGTCGGGACCCAGTACTTC; CDR3 protein: CAWSLWEVGTQYF